This T cell receptor beta chain was identified during a study of T cell responses to AZD1222 COVID-19 vaccine. Produced via immunoSEQ multiplex PCR; TCRdb's table is partial and in-frame only. The sample lists about 170,000 clones; more than 85% were seen once. For this clone: What it binds is unknown.

The length of the CDR3 is 14 residues. Trimming left V 6 bases short and J 2 bases short, with 14 bases between. The germline gives CDR1 KGHSH, CDR2 LQKENI. Overall study results and limits: Increases in Spike-specific TCR breadth and depth were seen after two AZD1222 doses. Donor demographics were predominantly white British with a female majority; clonal diversity may be underestimated.

The sample was peripheral blood, taken on day 0 of AZD1222 vaccination. The chain recombines TRBV18 with TRBJ2-7, with D possibly matching TRBD1 (6 bases). This TCR derives from an adult in good health. The CDR3 nucleotides are TGTGCCAGCTCCCCAGACAGGACAACCTACGAGCAGTACTTC. Its translation: CASSPDRTTYEQYF.